This T cell receptor beta chain comes out of a study of shared clonotypes between healthy human individuals. Some clones are missing from TCRdb's copy, which holds only in-frame ones; the method was immunoSEQ multiplex PCR. Here the sample spans about 300,000 clones, approximately 79% being singletons. This clone was counted once. The CDR3 runs 12 residues. The germline V gene encodes CDR1 MGHDK and CDR2 SYGVNS. The V end was cut by 6 bases, the J end by 4 bases, with 7 bases between. The source is a man aged 25-45 years in good health. The specimen sequenced was memory CD4+ T cells sorted from blood. The subset here: CD45RA-negative fraction. The genes are TRBV25-1 and TRBJ1-3; no definite D call. This CDR3 is CASSAQGNTIYF. The CDR3 DNA is TGTGCCAGCAGCGCTCAGGGAAACACCATATATTTT. Drawing the rest from reference TRBV25-1 and TRBJ1-3, the complete variable domain is EADIYQTPRYLVIGTGKKITLECSQTMGHDKMYWYQQDPGMELHLIHYSYGVNSTEKGDLSSESTVSRIRTEHFPLTLESARPSHTSQYLCASSAQGNTIYFGEGSWLTVV.